This T cell receptor beta chain was identified during a study of T cell responses to AZD1222 COVID-19 vaccine. With V trimmed by 3 bases and J by 4 bases, 7 bases remained unmatched. The CDR3 contains 15 residues. Per the germline V gene, CDR1 is SGDLS and CDR2 is YYNGEE. General study results and limits: Reportedly, nearly half the spike-specific TCRs target unmutated variant regions.

The method was immunoSEQ multiplex PCR; TCRdb's version includes in-frame clones alone and lacks a portion of them. Of over 100,000 clones listed, around 90% are singletons. Regarding this clone: Its target is not known.

This material consisted of peripheral blood, taken on day 0 of MenACWY control vaccination. This clonotype was obtained from an adult in good health. The chain joins TRBV9 to TRBJ1-2; 9 nucleotides line up with TRBD1. CDR3 sequence (DNA): TGTGCCAGCAGCGCCCGGACAGGGGAGGGCTATGGCTACACCTTC. Protein: CASSARTGEGYGYTF. The full variable domain, rest sourced from reference TRBV9 and TRBJ1-2, is DSGVTQTPKHLITATGQRVTLRCSPRSGDLSVYWYQQSLDQGLQFLIQYYNGEERAKGNILERFSAQQFPDLHSELNLSSLELGDSALYFCASSARTGEGYGYTFGSGTRLTVV.